This is a list of T cell receptor beta chains from one sample in a study of regulatory T cells in long-lasting Graves disease. MiXCR was run by TCRdb on the multiplex PCR reads, yielding one entry per CDR3 protein. The data show approximately 470,000 distinct CDR3 sequences, under 20% seen once. Separately, the same data were catalogued under a study of T cells in Graves' hyperthyroidism and ophthalmopathy.

Material: peripheral blood mononuclear cells (PBMCs), obtained at new diagnosis, from a patient treated with antithyroid drugs. The receptors were gathered from a man between 40 and 49 years old with Graves disease. The conserved cysteine and the conserved F or W are not part of the CDR3 here.

v_call: TRBV12-3/TRBV12-4
cdr3_length: 14
j_call: TRBJ2-7
cdr3_aa: ASSFALVEESGEQY

v_call: TRBV20-1
cdr3_length: 11
j_call: TRBJ1-2
cdr3_aa: SAEDRVGYGYT

v_call: TRBV28
cdr3_length: 12
j_call: TRBJ2-3
cdr3_aa: ASSGAGGPDTQY

v_call: TRBV10-2
cdr3_length: 12
j_call: TRBJ1-5
cdr3_aa: ASSTGDSNQPQH

v_call: TRBV7-8
cdr3_length: 16
j_call: TRBJ2-4
cdr3_aa: ASSYPRGQGPAKNIQY

v_call: TRBV25-1
cdr3_length: 14
j_call: TRBJ2-7
cdr3_aa: ANRTRGRIVSYEQY

v_call: TRBV7-9
cdr3_length: 10
j_call: TRBJ2-7
cdr3_aa: ASSPVWSEQY

v_call: TRBV7-8
cdr3_length: 10
j_call: TRBJ2-1
cdr3_aa: ASNRGGKEQF

v_call: TRBV29-1
cdr3_length: 12
j_call: TRBJ2-2
cdr3_aa: SVEASGRTGELF

v_call: TRBV9
cdr3_length: 14
j_call: TRBJ2-1
cdr3_aa: ASSWGRIKGYNEQF

v_call: TRBV28
cdr3_length: 11
j_call: TRBJ2-2
cdr3_aa: ASSLLLGGELF

v_call: TRBV6-2/TRBV6-3
cdr3_length: 13
j_call: TRBJ2-7
cdr3_aa: ASSYTTGGWNEQY

v_call: TRBV5-1
cdr3_length: 12
j_call: TRBJ2-2
cdr3_aa: ASSQGSNTGELF

v_call: TRBV6-5
cdr3_length: 14
j_call: TRBJ1-1
cdr3_aa: ASSFTMGRANTEAF

v_call: TRBV10-3
cdr3_length: 12
j_call: TRBJ2-1
cdr3_aa: AISESNRGNEQF

v_call: TRBV12-3/TRBV12-4
cdr3_length: 14
j_call: TRBJ2-7
cdr3_aa: ASSHPKSGGGLGQY

v_call: TRBV27
cdr3_length: 14
j_call: TRBJ2-1
cdr3_aa: ASSYGTSGRAGEQF

v_call: TRBV14
cdr3_length: 10
j_call: TRBJ2-7
cdr3_aa: ASSKGRVEQY

v_call: TRBV6-4
cdr3_length: 14
j_call: TRBJ2-1
cdr3_aa: ASSIRGQVPINEQF

v_call: TRBV7-3
cdr3_length: 14
j_call: TRBJ2-2
cdr3_aa: ASSLKRPNWGGELF

v_call: TRBV28
cdr3_length: 14
j_call: TRBJ2-2
cdr3_aa: ASSPRLAWNTGELF

v_call: TRBV12-3/TRBV12-4
cdr3_length: 14
j_call: TRBJ2-2
cdr3_aa: ASSRTSGSHTGELF

v_call: TRBV28
cdr3_length: 15
j_call: TRBJ2-6
cdr3_aa: ASIPGQGLSGANVLT

v_call: TRBV6-2/TRBV6-3
cdr3_length: 13
j_call: TRBJ2-2
cdr3_aa: ASVRTGVNTGELF

v_call: TRBV7-9
cdr3_length: 10
j_call: TRBJ1-5
cdr3_aa: ASSLGQEPQH

v_call: TRBV19
cdr3_length: 14
j_call: TRBJ1-3
cdr3_aa: ASSIVGGNPGNTIY

v_call: TRBV7-9
cdr3_length: 11
j_call: TRBJ1-2
cdr3_aa: ASSNYRTDGYT

v_call: TRBV2
cdr3_length: 11
j_call: TRBJ1-6
cdr3_aa: ASMAGGNSPLH

v_call: TRBV6-1
cdr3_length: 11
j_call: TRBJ1-2
cdr3_aa: ASSDNRIYGYT

v_call: TRBV11-3
cdr3_length: 10
j_call: TRBJ2-1
cdr3_aa: ASSRDDNEQF

v_call: TRBV7-3
cdr3_length: 13
j_call: TRBJ2-1
cdr3_aa: ASSFGLANYNEQF

v_call: TRBV12-3/TRBV12-4
cdr3_length: 14
j_call: TRBJ2-1
cdr3_aa: ASSLLAGGPNNEQF

v_call: TRBV20-1
cdr3_length: 10
j_call: TRBJ2-7
cdr3_aa: SAGSGSFEQY

v_call: TRBV11-2
cdr3_length: 10
j_call: TRBJ2-5
cdr3_aa: ASSRPSGSKF

v_call: TRBV5-1
cdr3_length: 13
j_call: TRBJ2-1
cdr3_aa: ASSFWESSYNEQF

v_call: TRBV2
cdr3_length: 11
j_call: TRBJ1-2
cdr3_aa: ASSETASWDYT

v_call: TRBV18
cdr3_length: 12
j_call: TRBJ1-2
cdr3_aa: ASSPSGGSRGYT

v_call: TRBV12-3/TRBV12-4
cdr3_length: 13
j_call: TRBJ2-7
cdr3_aa: ASNSGGALNYEQY

v_call: TRBV19
cdr3_length: 12
j_call: TRBJ2-7
cdr3_aa: ASSIEGSSYEQY

v_call: TRBV9
cdr3_length: 14
j_call: TRBJ2-5
cdr3_aa: ASSVVGSGLQETQY

v_call: TRBV12-3/TRBV12-4
cdr3_length: 13
j_call: TRBJ2-4
cdr3_aa: ASKGRDIAKNIQY

v_call: TRBV5-1
cdr3_length: 13
j_call: TRBJ2-1
cdr3_aa: ASSLDSAFYNEQF

v_call: TRBV12-3/TRBV12-4
cdr3_length: 14
j_call: TRBJ1-5
cdr3_aa: ANSLGTPWGNQPQH

v_call: TRBV30
cdr3_length: 14
j_call: TRBJ2-5
cdr3_aa: AWRPRGLAGVETQY

v_call: TRBV19
cdr3_length: 11
j_call: TRBJ2-7
cdr3_aa: ASSIAGLYEQY

v_call: TRBV7-9
cdr3_length: 11
j_call: TRBJ2-1
cdr3_aa: ASSPTQKNGQF

v_call: TRBV12-3/TRBV12-4
cdr3_length: 12
j_call: TRBJ1-3
cdr3_aa: ASSKDQIGNTIY

v_call: TRBV20-1
cdr3_length: 13
j_call: TRBJ1-5
cdr3_aa: SARVGGDSNQPQH

v_call: TRBV15
cdr3_length: 14
j_call: TRBJ2-5
cdr3_aa: ATSRSRDRGRETQY

v_call: TRBV5-1
cdr3_length: 12
j_call: TRBJ2-7
cdr3_aa: ASSHGTGLDEQY

v_call: TRBV24-1
cdr3_length: 11
j_call: TRBJ2-1
cdr3_aa: ATSDFGAGEQF

v_call: TRBV19
cdr3_length: 10
j_call: TRBJ1-1
cdr3_aa: ASSHRNTEAF

v_call: TRBV27
cdr3_length: 14
j_call: TRBJ2-2
cdr3_aa: ASSLLGGRDTGELF